The source of this TCR beta chain is a study of a mutant IDH1 vaccine in newly diagnosed glioma. The CDR3 contains 14 residues. V lost 4 bases, J lost 8 bases, and 15 bases lay in between. The germline V gene encodes CDR1 SGHAT and CDR2 FQNNGV. This clone was seen only once. Indicated time point: baseline, week 1 (first vaccination visit). Treatment: pre-vaccination baseline after standard-of-care therapy. Sequenced by immunoSEQ multiplex PCR; TCRdb stores in-frame clones only, minus some. Among 99,000 or so clones listed, roughly 89% were seen once. Material: PBMCs, obtained from a glioma patient treated with radiotherapy, temozolomide or both. The chain has TRBV11-2 and TRBJ2-1; D is possibly TRBD1 (6 bases). The clonotype was recovered from a woman in her fifties or sixties with glioma. CDR3 region: CASSYDFNRDEQFF. For the CDR3, the DNA is TGTGCCAGCAGCTACGACTTCAACAGGGATGAGCAGTTCTTC.